This T cell receptor (beta chain) was identified in a study of neoadjuvant anti-PD-1 for oral cavity cancer. Per the germline V gene, CDR1 is MNHNS and CDR2 is SASEGT. Trimming pared 5 bases from V and 4 bases from J, leaving 15 bases between. CDR3 length: 15 amino acids. Six replicates per PBMC sample, mostly from about 460 ng of genomic DNA. Method: immunoSEQ multiplex PCR; TCRdb's copy keeps in-frame clones and lacks some. The sample contains approximately 10,000 clones, about three fifths of which appear only once. Time point described: after neoadjuvant nivolumab, at surgical resection. The TCR originated in a person aged 35-79 years with oral cavity squamous cell carcinoma. The chain links TRBV6-1 to TRBJ1-5, with TRBD1 as a possible D gene (6 bases). This specimen was PBMCs, taken after nivolumab (anti-PD-1) treatment. Here the CDR3 reads CASSLVGARNQPQHF. CDR3 DNA sequence: TGTGCCAGCAGTCTGGTGGGGGCGCGGAATCAGCCCCAGCATTTT.